The 9 T cell receptor beta chains below were found in one sample sequenced in a study of blood T cell repertoires in COVID-19. This table comes from immunoSEQ multiplex PCR, and its TCRdb copy is limited to in-frame clones, with some not included. The sample consists of some 210,000 clones, more than 85% of them appearing once. Sequencing was performed on peripheral blood. All receptors derive from a man between 60 and 75 years old with COVID-19, enrolled during active disease.

V gene TRBV30 combines with J gene TRBJ2-7; 13 bases match TRBD2. J was trimmed by 12 bases and V by 5 bases; bases with no gene match: 10. This CDR3 is built from 13 residues. The germline V gene encodes CDR1 GTSNPN and CDR2 SVGIG (reference sequence). This CDR3 reads CAWLGLAGSIPYF. The CDR3 nucleotides are TGTGCCTGGCTGGGACTAGCGGGATCCATTCCGTACTTC.

V gene TRBV2 combines with J gene TRBJ2-7; the D gene is possibly TRBD1 (5 bases). V was clipped by 8 bases and J by 4 bases, with 12 bases between them. The CDR3 is 12 amino acids. Germline V CDR1 and CDR2: SNHLY, FYNNEI. The CDR3 DNA is TGTGCCAGCTGTGGGCAGGGTTACGAGCAGTACTTC. Its translation: CASCGQGYEQYF.

The CDR3 region is CASRTQYF. The CDR3 DNA is TGTGCCAGCCGTACGCAGTATTTT. This chain connects TRBV7-3 to TRBJ2-3, with D uncertain. CDR1 is SGHTA, CDR2 FQGTGA, per germline. The CDR3 has 8 residues. Trimming cost V 8 bases and J 8 bases, with 2 bases left between them.

This clone was recorded once. The V call is TRBV10-1, the J call TRBJ2-1, with 9 bases aligning to TRBD2. CDR3 size: 19 residues. Germline CDR1 reads WNHNN; CDR2 reads SYGVQD (reference sequence). J was trimmed by 1 base and V by 0 bases; bases with no gene match: 10. Here the CDR3 DNA reads TGCGCCAGCAGTGAGTCATTAAACCCTAGCGGGGCATCCTACAATGAGCAGTTCTTC. Translating gives CASSESLNPSGASYNEQFF.

This rearrangement joins TRBV7-9 to TRBJ1-2, with 9 bases matching TRBD1. CDR3 length: 14 residues. V lost 5 bases to trimming and J lost 8 bases; unmatched junction nucleotides: 9. Germline-derived CDR1 and CDR2 are SEHNR and FQNEAQ (reference sequence). DNA for the CDR3: TGTGCCAGCAGCCCCCCGGGACAGGGAGGCGGCTACACCTTC. Translating it yields CASSPPGQGGGYTF.

The chain links TRBV7-3 to TRBJ1-1; possible D gene TRBD1, 5 bases. Trimming pared 3 bases from V and 5 bases from J, leaving 13 bases between. This CDR3 spans 14 amino acids. Germline-derived CDR1 and CDR2 are SGHTA and FQGTGA. CDR3 bases: TGTGCCAGCAGCTTGACAGCAAGAGAGACTGAAGCTTTCTTT. This translates into CASSLTARETEAFF.

The DNA for the CDR3 is TGTGCCAGCAGCTTGTGGCGGGGGGAATCATACGAGCAGTACTTC. Translation: CASSLWRGESYEQYF. The chain carries TRBV7-9 and TRBJ2-7; 8 nucleotides align to TRBD2. Germline V gene data show CDR1 as SEHNR and CDR2 as FQNEAQ (reference sequence). V lost 3 bases, J lost 4 bases, and 8 bases stayed unmatched. The CDR3 sequence is 15 residues long.

The genes are TRBV19 and TRBJ2-4; 8 nucleotides agree with TRBD1. Per germline, CDR1 LNHDA and CDR2 SQIVND (reference sequence). This CDR3 has 16 residues. V shed 2 bases, J shed 0 bases, and the junction held 3 bases outside the gene matches. CDR3 residues: CASSITGGLAKNIQYF. CDR3 coding DNA: TGTGCCAGTAGTATAACAGGGGGGTTAGCCAAAAACATTCAGTACTTC.

The chain joins TRBV20-1 to TRBJ2-5; D is perhaps TRBD2 (5 bases). The CDR3 has 13 amino acids. V lost 3 bases to trimming and J lost 5 bases, with 13 bases between them. Germline CDR1 is DFQATT and CDR2 is SNEGSKA (reference sequence). CDR3 residues: CSASDRGPETQYF. The CDR3 coding sequence is TGCAGTGCTAGTGACCGAGGGCCGGAGACCCAGTACTTC.